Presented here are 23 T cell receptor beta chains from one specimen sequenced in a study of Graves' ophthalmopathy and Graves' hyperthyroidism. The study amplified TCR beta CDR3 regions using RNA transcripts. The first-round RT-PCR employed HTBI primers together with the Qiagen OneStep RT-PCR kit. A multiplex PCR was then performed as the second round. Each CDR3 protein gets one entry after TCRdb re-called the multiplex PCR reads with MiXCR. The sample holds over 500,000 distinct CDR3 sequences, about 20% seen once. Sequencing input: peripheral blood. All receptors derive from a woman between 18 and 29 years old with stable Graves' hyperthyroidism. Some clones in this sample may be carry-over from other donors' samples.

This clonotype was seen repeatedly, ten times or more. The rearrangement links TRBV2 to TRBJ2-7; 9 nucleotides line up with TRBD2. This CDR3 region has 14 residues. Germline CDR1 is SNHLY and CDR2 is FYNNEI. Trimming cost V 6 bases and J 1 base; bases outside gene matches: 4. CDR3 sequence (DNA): TGTGCCAGCAGGCAGCGGGGGGAATCCTACGAGCAGTACTTC. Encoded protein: CASRQRGESYEQYF. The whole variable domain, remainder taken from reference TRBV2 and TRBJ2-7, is EPEVTQTPSHQVTQMGQEVILRCVPISNHLYFYWYRQILGQKVEFLVSFYNNEISEKSEIFDDQFSVERPDGSNFTLKIRSTKLEDSAMYFCASRQRGESYEQYFGPGTRLTVT.

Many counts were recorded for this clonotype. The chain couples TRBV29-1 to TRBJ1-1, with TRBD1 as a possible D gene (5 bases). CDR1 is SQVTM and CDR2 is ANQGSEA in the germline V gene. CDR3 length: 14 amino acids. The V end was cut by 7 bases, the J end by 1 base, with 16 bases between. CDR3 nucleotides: TGCAGCGGTGGACTTGTGGGGGGGAACACTGAAGCTTTCTTT. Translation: CSGGLVGGNTEAFF.

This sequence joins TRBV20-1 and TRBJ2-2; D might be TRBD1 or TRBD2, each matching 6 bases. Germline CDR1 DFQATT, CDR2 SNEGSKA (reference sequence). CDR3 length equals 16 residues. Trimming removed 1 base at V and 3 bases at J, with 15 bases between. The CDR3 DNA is TGCAGTGCTAGAGCAGGAGGGGGGAGAGACACCGGGGAGCTGTTTTTT. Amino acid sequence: CSARAGGGRDTGELFF.

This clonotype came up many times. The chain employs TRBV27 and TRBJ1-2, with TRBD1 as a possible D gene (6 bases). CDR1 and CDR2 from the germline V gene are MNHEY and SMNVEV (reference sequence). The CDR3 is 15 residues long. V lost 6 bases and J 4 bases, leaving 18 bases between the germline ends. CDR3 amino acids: CASSQTSGTLYGYTF. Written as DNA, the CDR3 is TGTGCCAGCAGCCAAACTTCCGGGACACTCTATGGCTACACCTTC.

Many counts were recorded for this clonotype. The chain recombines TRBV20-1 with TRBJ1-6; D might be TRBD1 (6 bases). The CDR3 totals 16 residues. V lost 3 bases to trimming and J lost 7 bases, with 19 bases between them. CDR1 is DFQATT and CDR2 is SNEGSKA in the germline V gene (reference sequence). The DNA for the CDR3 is TGCAGTGCTAGCAAACCCTTCGGGGGCGCGAATTCACCCCTCCACTTT. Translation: CSASKPFGGANSPLHF.

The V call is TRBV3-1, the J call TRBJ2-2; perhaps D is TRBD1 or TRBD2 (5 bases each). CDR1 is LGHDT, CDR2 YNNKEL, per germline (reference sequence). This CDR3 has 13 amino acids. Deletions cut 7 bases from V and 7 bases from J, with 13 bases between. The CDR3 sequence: CASTPGDGGELFF. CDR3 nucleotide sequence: TGTGCCAGCACTCCCGGGGACGGCGGGGAGCTGTTTTTT.

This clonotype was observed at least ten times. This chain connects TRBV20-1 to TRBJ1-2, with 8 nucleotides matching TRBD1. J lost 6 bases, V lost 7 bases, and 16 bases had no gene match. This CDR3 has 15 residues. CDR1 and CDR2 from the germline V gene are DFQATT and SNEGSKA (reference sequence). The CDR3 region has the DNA TGCAGTGGGAGGGCCCCCATAAAACAGGGGGATGGCTACACCTTC. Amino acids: CSGRAPIKQGDGYTF.

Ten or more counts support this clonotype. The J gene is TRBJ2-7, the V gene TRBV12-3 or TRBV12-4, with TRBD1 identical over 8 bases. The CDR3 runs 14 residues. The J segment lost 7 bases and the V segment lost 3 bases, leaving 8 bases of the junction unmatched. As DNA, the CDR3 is TGTGCCAGCAGTTTCTCGACAGGGGTTGGGGAGCAGTACTTC. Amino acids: CASSFSTGVGEQYF.

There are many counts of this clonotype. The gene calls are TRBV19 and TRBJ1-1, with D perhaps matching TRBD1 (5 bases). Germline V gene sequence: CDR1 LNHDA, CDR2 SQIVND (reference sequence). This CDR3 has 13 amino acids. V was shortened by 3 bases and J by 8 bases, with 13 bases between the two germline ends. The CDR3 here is CASSMTVLGEAFF. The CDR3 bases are TGTGCCAGTAGTATGACAGTGCTCGGGGAAGCTTTCTTT.

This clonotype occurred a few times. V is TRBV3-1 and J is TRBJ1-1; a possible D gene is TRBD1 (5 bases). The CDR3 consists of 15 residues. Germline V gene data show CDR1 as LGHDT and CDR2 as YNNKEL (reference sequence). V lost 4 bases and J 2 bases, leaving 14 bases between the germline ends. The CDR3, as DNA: TGTGCCAGCAGCCCCCGGGGCGGACCAAACACTGAAGCTTTCTTT. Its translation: CASSPRGGPNTEAFF.

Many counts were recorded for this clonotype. Here the CDR3 reads CASSLPTGGSEQYF. Here the CDR3 DNA reads TGCGCCAGCAGCTTACCCACAGGGGGCAGCGAGCAGTACTTC. The chain has TRBV5-1 and TRBJ2-7, with 9 positions matching TRBD1. CDR1 is SGHRS and CDR2 is YFSETQ in the germline V gene. The V segment lost 2 bases and the J segment 6 bases; nucleotides outside the gene matches: 6. The CDR3 spans 14 residues.

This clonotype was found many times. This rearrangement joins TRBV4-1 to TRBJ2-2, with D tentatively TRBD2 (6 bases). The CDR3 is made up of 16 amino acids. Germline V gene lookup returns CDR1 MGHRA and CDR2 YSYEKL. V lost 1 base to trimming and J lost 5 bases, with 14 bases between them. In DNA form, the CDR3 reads TGCGCCAGCAGCCAAGTTAGCGGACTACCAACCGGGGAGCTGTTTTTT. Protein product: CASSQVSGLPTGELFF.

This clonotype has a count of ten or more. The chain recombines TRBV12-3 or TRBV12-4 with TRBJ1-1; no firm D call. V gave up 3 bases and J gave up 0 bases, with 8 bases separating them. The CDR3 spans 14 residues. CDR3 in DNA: TGTGCCAGCAGTTTGCAGAGCATGAACACTGAAGCTTTCTTT. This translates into CASSLQSMNTEAFF.

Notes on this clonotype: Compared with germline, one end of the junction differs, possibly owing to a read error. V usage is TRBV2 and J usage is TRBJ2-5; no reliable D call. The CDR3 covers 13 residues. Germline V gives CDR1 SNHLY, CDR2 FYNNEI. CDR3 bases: TGTGCCAGCAGTGATTCACGGCCCCCCAATGATGGCTTC. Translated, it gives CASSDSRPPNDGF.

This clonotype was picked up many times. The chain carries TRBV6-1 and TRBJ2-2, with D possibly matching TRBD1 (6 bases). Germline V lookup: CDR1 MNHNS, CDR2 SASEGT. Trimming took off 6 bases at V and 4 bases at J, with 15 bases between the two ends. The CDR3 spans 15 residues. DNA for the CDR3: TGTGCCAGCAGGCAGGGGAACAGGGTCACCGGGGAGCTGTTTTTT. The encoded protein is CASRQGNRVTGELFF.

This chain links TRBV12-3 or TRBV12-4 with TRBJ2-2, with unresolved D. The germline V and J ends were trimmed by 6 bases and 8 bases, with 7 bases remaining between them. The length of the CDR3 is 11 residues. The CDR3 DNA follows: TGTGCCAGCAGCGCTGGGGGGGAGCTGTTTTTT. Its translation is CASSAGGELFF.

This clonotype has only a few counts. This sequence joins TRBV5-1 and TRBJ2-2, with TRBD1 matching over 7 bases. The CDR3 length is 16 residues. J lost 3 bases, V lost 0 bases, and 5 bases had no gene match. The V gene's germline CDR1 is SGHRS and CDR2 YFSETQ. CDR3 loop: CASSLGGTDYTGELFF. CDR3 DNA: TGCGCCAGCAGCTTGGGTGGGACAGACTACACCGGGGAGCTGTTTTTT.

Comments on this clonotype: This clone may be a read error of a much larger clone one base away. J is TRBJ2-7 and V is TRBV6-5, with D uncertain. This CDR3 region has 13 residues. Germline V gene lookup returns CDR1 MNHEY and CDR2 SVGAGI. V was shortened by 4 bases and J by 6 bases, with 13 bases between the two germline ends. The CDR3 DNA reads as TGTGCCAGCAGTTCTCCTCTCGAATCCGAGCAGTACTTC. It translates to CASSSPLESEQYF.

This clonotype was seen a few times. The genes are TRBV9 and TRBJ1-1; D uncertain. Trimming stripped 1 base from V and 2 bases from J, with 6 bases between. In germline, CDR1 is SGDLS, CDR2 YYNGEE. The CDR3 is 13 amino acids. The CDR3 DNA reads TGTGCCAGCAGCGTAACCACCAACACTGAAGCTTTCTTT. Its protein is CASSVTTNTEAFF. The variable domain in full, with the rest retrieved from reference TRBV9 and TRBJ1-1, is DSGVTQTPKHLITATGQRVTLRCSPRSGDLSVYWYQQSLDQGLQFLIQYYNGEERAKGNILERFSAQQFPDLHSELNLSSLELGDSALYFCASSVTTNTEAFFGQGTRLTVV.

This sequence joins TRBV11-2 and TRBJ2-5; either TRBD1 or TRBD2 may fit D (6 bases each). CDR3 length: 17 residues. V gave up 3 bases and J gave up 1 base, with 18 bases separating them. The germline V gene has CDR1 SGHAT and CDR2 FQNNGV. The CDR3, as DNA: TGTGCCAGCAGCTTCATCGTGGGACCGGGGGCCCAAGAGACCCAGTACTTC. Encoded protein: CASSFIVGPGAQETQYF.

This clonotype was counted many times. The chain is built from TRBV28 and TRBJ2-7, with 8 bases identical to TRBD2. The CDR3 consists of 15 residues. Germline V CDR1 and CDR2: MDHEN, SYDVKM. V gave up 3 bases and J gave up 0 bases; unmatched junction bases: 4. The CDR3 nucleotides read TGTGCCAGCAGTTTCTCACTAGCGGTCTCCTACGAGCAGTACTTC. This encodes CASSFSLAVSYEQYF.

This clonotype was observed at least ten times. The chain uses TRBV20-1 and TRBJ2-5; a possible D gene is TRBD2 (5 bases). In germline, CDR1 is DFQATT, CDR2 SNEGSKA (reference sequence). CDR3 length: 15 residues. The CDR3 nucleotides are TGCAGCGTCCGGCGGGTGGGCGGACGGACGGAGACCCAGTACTTC. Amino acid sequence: CSVRRVGGRTETQYF.

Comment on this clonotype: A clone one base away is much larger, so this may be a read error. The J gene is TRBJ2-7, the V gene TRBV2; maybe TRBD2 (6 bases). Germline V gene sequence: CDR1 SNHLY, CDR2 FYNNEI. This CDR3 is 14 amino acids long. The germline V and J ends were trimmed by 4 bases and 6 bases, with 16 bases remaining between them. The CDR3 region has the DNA TGTGCCAGCAGTGTTGGGAGGCCGCCCTGCGAGCAGTACTTC. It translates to CASSVGRPPCEQYF.